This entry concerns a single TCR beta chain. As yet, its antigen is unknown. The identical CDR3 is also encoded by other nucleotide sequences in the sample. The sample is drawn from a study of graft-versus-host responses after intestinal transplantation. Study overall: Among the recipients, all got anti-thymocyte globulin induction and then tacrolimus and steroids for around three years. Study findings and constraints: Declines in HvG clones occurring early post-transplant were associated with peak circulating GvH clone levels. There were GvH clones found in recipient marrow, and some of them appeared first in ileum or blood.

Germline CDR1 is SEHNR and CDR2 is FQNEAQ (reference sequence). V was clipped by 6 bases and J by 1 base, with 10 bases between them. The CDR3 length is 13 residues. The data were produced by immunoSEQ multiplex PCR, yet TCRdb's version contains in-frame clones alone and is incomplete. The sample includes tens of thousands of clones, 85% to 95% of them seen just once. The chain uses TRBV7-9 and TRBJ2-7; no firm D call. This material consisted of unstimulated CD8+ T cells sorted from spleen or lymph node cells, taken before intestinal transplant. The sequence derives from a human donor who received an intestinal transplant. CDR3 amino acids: CASSSNSSYEQYF. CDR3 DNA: TGTGCCAGCAGTTCAAACTCTTCCTACGAGCAGTACTTC.